The 3 T cell receptor beta chains given below trace back to one sample, sequenced in a study of T cells in tumors after PD-1 blockade. The method was immunoSEQ multiplex PCR; TCRdb's version includes in-frame clones alone and lacks a portion of them. The profile covers 55,000 to 70,000 clones, with about 82% appearing a single time and under 15% taken by the ten largest. This material consisted of PBMCs, taken before anti-PD-1 treatment. The receptor set was obtained from a human donor with basal cell carcinoma.

The gene calls are TRBV5-6 and TRBJ2-7; no clear D. The germline V and J ends were trimmed by 4 bases and 0 bases, with 11 bases remaining between them. This CDR3 spans 14 amino acids. Germline assignment: CDR1 SGHDT and CDR2 YYEEEE. CDR3 DNA sequence: TGTGCCAGCAGCCCGGACGGAAACTCCTACGAGCAGTACTTC. It translates to CASSPDGNSYEQYF.

In this sample, this clone is medium-sized (0.01 to 0.1%). The chain combines TRBV6-5 with TRBJ1-6; no clear D. The CDR3 is made up of 15 amino acids. The germline V gene has CDR1 MNHEY and CDR2 SVGAGI. Trimming stripped 6 bases from V and 7 bases from J, with 16 bases between. CDR3 sequence: CASRETEGGNSPLHF. CDR3 coding DNA: TGTGCCAGCAGGGAGACCGAGGGCGGCAATTCACCCCTCCACTTT.

This clone was seen once. CDR3 DNA sequence: TGTGCCAGTAGTACACGGGGACAGTTTAACACCATATATTTT. As protein: CASSTRGQFNTIYF. The genes are TRBV19 and TRBJ1-3, with 7 bases identical to TRBD1. The CDR3 runs 14 residues. Germline trimming cut 4 bases from V and 7 bases from J; bases unmatched to any gene: 7. Germline assignment: CDR1 LNHDA and CDR2 SQIVND (reference sequence).